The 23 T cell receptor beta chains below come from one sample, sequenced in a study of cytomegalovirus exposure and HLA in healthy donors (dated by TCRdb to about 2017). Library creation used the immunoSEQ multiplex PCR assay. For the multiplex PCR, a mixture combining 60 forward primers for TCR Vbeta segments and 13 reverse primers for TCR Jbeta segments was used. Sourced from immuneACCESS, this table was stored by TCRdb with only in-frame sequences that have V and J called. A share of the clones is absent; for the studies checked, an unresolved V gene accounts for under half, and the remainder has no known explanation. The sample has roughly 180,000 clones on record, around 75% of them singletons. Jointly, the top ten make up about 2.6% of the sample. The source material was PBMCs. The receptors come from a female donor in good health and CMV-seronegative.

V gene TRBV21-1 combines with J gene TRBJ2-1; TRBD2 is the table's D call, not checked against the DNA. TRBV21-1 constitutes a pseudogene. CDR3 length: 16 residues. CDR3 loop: CASSASGTSVYNEQFF. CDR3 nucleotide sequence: TGTGCCAGCAGCGCTTCCGGGACTAGCGTCTACAATGAGCAGTTCTTC.

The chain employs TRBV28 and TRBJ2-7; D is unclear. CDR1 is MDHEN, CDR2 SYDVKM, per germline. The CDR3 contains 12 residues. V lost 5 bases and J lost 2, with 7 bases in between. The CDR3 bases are TGTGCCAGCAGTACAACAGCCTACGAGCAGTACTTC. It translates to CASSTTAYEQYF.

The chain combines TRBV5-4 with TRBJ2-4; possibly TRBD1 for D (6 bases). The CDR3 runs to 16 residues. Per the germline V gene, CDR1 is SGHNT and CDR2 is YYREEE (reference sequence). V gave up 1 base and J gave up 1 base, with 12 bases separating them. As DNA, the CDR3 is TGTGCCAGCAGCTTGTACAGGGATTCCGCCAAAAACATTCAGTACTTC. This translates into CASSLYRDSAKNIQYF.

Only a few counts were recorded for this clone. In DNA form, the CDR3 reads TGTGCCAGCAGTTTATCGGTGGGGCACCAGGGAGGCTACACCTTC. Encoded protein: CASSLSVGHQGGYTF. V and J are TRBV27 and TRBJ1-2; TRBD1 is a possible D gene (5 bases). The CDR3 is 15 amino acids. V lost 0 bases to trimming and J lost 8 bases, with 16 bases between them. Germline CDR1 MNHEY, CDR2 SMNVEV (reference sequence).

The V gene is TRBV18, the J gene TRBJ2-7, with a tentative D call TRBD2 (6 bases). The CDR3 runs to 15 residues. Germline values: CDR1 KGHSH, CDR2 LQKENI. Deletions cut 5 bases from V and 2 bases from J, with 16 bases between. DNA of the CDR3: TGTGCCAGCTCAGCCGCGGGGTCTCTCGCCTACGAGCAGTACTTC. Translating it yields CASSAAGSLAYEQYF.

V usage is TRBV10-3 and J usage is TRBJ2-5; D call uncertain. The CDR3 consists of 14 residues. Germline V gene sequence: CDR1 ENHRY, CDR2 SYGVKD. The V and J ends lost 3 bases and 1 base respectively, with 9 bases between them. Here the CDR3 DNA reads TGTGCCATCAGTGATCCGGCTAGCCAAGAGACCCAGTACTTC. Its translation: CAISDPASQETQYF.

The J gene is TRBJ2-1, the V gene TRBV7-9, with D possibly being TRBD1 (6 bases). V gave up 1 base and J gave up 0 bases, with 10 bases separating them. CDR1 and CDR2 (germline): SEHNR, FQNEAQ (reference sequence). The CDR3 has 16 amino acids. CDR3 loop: CASSLGGQSSYNEQFF. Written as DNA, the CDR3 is TGTGCCAGCAGCTTAGGGGGGCAGTCCTCCTACAATGAGCAGTTCTTC.

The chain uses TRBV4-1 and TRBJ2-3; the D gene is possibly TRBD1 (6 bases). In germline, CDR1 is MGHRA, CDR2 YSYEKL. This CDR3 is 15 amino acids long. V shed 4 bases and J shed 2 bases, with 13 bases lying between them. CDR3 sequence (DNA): TGCGCCAGCAGCCGGACAGAGGACCCCACAGATACGCAGTATTTT. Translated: CASSRTEDPTDTQYF.

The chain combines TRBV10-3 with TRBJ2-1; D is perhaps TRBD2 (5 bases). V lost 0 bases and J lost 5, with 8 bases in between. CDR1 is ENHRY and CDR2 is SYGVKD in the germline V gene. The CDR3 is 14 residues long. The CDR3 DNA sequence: TGTGCCATCAGTGAGTCGATCGGGGACAATGAGCAGTTCTTC. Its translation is CAISESIGDNEQFF.

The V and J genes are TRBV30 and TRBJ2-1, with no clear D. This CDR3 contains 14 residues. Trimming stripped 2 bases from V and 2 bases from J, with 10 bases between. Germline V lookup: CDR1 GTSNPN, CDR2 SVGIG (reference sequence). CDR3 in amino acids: CAWSRRSPYNEQFF. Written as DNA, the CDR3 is TGTGCCTGGAGTAGGCGGAGCCCCTACAATGAGCAGTTCTTC.

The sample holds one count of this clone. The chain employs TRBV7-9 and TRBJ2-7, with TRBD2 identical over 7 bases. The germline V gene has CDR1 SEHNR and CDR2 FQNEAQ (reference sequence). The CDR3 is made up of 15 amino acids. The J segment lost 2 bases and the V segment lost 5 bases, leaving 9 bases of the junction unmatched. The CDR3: CASSTPAGQAYEQYF. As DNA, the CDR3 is TGTGCCAGCAGCACCCCAGCGGGGCAAGCCTACGAGCAGTACTTC.

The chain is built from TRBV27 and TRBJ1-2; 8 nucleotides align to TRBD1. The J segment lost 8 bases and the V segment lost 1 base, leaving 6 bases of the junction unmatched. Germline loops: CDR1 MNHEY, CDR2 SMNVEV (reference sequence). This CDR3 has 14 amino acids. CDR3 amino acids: CASSLLADRDGYTF. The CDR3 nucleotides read TGTGCCAGCAGTTTATTAGCGGACAGGGACGGCTACACCTTC.

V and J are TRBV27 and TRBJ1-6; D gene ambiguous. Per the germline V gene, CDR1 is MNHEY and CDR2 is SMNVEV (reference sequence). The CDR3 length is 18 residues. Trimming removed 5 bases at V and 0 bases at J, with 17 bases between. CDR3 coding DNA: TGTGCCAGCAGTCAGACACCTTCCTTAAGCTCCTATAATTCACCCCTCCACTTT. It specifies CASSQTPSLSSYNSPLHF.

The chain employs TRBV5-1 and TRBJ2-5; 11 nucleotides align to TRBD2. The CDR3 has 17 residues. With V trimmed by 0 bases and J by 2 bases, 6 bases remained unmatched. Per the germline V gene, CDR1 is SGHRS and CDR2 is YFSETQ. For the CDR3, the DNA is TGCGCCAGCAGCTTGGGGCTGACTAGCGGGGCTCAAGAGACCCAGTACTTC. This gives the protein CASSLGLTSGAQETQYF. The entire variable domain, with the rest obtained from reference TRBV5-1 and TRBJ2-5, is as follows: KAGVTQTPRYLIKTRGQQVTLSCSPISGHRSVSWYQQTPGQGLQFLFEYFSETQRNKGNFPGRFSGRQFSNSRSEMNVSTLELGDSALYLCASSLGLTSGAQETQYFGPGTRLLVL.

The CDR3 DNA reads as TGTGCCAGCAGCCTTGACTGGAACACTGAAGCTTTCTTT. Translation gives CASSLDWNTEAFF. The chain couples TRBV5-4 to TRBJ1-1; D gene uncertain. Germline lookup yields CDR1 SGHNT and CDR2 YYREEE (reference sequence). V was pared by 4 bases and J by 1 base, with 8 bases between. The CDR3 has 13 amino acids.

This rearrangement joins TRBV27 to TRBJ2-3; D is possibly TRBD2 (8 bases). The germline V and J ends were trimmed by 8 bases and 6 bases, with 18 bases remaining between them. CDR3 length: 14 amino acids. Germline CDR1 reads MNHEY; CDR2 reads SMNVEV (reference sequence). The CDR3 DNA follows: TGTGCCAGCCGGACAGGCGGGGGGAGGGATACGCAGTATTTT. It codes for CASRTGGGRDTQYF.

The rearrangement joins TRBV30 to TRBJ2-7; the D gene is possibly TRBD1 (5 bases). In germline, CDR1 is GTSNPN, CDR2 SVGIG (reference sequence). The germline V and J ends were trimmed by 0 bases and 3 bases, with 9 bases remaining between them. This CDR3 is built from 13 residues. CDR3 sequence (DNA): TGTGCCTGGAGTGTAAGGGGCAGCTACGAGCAGTACTTC. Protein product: CAWSVRGSYEQYF.

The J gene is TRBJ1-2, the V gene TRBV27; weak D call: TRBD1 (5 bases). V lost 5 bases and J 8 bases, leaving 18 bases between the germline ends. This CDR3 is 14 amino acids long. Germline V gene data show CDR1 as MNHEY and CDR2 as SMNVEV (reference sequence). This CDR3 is CASSPRRGEQGYTF. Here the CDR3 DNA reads TGTGCCAGCAGTCCTAGGAGGGGTGAGCAAGGCTACACCTTC.

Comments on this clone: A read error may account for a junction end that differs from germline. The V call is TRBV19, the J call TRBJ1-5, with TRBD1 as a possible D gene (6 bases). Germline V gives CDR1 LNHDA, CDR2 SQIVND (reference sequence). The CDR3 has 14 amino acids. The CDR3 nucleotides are TGTGCCAGTAGTTTACGACAGGCCAATCGGCCCCAGCATTTT. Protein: CASSLRQANRPQHF.

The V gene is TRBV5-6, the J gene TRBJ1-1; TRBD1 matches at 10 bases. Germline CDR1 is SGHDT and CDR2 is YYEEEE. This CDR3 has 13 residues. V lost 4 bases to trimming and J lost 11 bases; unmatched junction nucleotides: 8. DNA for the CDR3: TGTGCCAGCAGCCCCGGACAGGGGGTGGGCGCTTTCTTT. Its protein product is CASSPGQGVGAFF.

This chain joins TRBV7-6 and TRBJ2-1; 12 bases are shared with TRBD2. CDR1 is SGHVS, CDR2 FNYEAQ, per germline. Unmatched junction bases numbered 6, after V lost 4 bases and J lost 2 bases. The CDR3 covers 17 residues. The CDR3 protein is CASSWGASGGAYNEQFF. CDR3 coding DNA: TGTGCCAGCAGCTGGGGGGCTAGCGGGGGGGCCTACAATGAGCAGTTCTTC.

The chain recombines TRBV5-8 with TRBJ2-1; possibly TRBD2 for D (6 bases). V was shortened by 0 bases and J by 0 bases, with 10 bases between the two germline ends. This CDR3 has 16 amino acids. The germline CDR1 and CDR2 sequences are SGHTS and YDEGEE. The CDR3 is CASSLGRTTSYNEQFF. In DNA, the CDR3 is TGTGCCAGCAGCTTGGGAAGGACTACCTCCTACAATGAGCAGTTCTTC.

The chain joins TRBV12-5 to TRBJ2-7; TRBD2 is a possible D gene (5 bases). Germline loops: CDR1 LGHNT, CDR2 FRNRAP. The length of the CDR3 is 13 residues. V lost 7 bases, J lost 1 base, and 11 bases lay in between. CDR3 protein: CASANGMSYEQYF. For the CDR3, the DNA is TGTGCTAGTGCTAACGGGATGTCCTACGAGCAGTACTTC.